The count of the clone carrying this TCR beta chain is one. CDR1 and CDR2 (germline): LNHDA, SQIVND (reference sequence). The ends were cut back, 6 bases at V and 8 bases at J, with 16 bases in the middle. The CDR3 contains 14 residues. Method: immunoSEQ multiplex PCR; TCRdb's copy keeps in-frame clones and lacks some. This sample has about 60,000 clones; over 60% occur once, and the top ten carry about 20%. This entry is derived from a study of blood T cell repertoires in COVID-19. Seattle participants joined during active infection and were tracked over time. Sequencing was carried out using peripheral blood. This chain links TRBV19 with TRBJ1-4; no clear D gene. The receptor's source is a young man with COVID-19, enrolled during active disease. The CDR3 region is CASSPSPDGEKLFF. The CDR3 DNA reads as TGTGCCAGTAGCCCGAGCCCCGACGGGGAAAAACTGTTTTTT.